The 9 T cell receptor beta chains given below trace back to one sample, sequenced in a study of T cells in Graves' hyperthyroidism and ophthalmopathy. RNA transcripts served as the template for amplifying TCR beta CDR3 regions. Carried out on the TCR CDR3, a first-round RT-PCR used the HTBI primer set. A single record per CDR3 protein comes from TCRdb applying MiXCR to the multiplex PCR reads. This sample has about 360,000 distinct CDR3 sequences; about 12% occur once, and the top ten carry over 8.5%. The sample taken for sequencing was blood. The receptors were gathered from a woman under 30 with Graves' hyperthyroidism.

This clonotype was counted only a few times. It may be a read error: a sequence one base away is much more abundant. This chain uses TRBV28 with TRBJ2-4; 8 bases align to TRBD2. This CDR3 region has 15 residues. Germline CDR1 MDHEN, CDR2 SYDVKM. V was clipped by 5 bases and J by 10 bases; unmatched bases: 13. The CDR3, as DNA: TGTGCCAGCAGTCTCCTCGGGGGGGAAAAACAAATTCAGTACTTC. It translates to CASSLLGGEKQIQYF.

This clonotype came up many times. The chain carries TRBV6-1 and TRBJ2-3; 8 nucleotides agree with TRBD2. The CDR3 has 15 residues. V shed 4 bases, J shed 5 bases, and the junction held 8 bases outside the gene matches. Germline CDR1 reads MNHNS; CDR2 reads SASEGT. The CDR3 sequence is CASSAPGGAVDTQYF. The CDR3 DNA follows: TGTGCCAGCAGTGCCCCGGGGGGGGCGGTAGATACGCAGTATTTT.

The sample holds a few counts of this clonotype. The V and J genes are TRBV27 and TRBJ1-6; perhaps TRBD1 as D (6 bases). Deletions cut 7 bases from V and 8 bases from J, with 15 bases between. The CDR3 loop spans 14 amino acids. Germline values: CDR1 MNHEY, CDR2 SMNVEV (reference sequence). The CDR3 is CASTDDRRDSPLHF. CDR3 bases: TGTGCCAGCACCGATGACAGGCGGGATTCACCCCTCCACTTT.

V is TRBV4-1 and J is TRBJ2-3; D tentatively reads TRBD1 or TRBD2 (5 bases each). The germline CDR1 and CDR2 sequences are MGHRA and YSYEKL. The CDR3 extends over 15 amino acids. The ends were cut back, 1 base at V and 0 bases at J, with 8 bases in the middle. CDR3 loop: CASSQGWGSTDTQYF. The CDR3 coding sequence is TGCGCCAGCAGCCAAGGATGGGGGAGCACAGATACGCAGTATTTT.

This clonotype appeared many times. V and J are TRBV12-3 or TRBV12-4 and TRBJ2-3, with a possible D match to TRBD2 (6 bases). Trimming removed 8 bases from V and 6 bases from J, with 6 bases in between. The CDR3 covers 10 residues. CDR3 nucleotides: TGTGCCAGCGGGGGGGATACGCAGTATTTT. Protein sequence: CASGGDTQYF.

There are many counts of this clonotype. The chain employs TRBV5-1 and TRBJ2-1; TRBD2 agrees at 8 bases. V lost 4 bases to trimming and J lost 4 bases; unmatched junction nucleotides: 7. The CDR3 covers 15 residues. Germline CDR1 is SGHRS and CDR2 is YFSETQ. Here the CDR3 DNA reads TGCGCCAGCAGCCTCCCGGGACTAGGATACAATGAGCAGTTCTTC. Residues: CASSLPGLGYNEQFF.

This clonotype was detected ten times or more. CDR3: CASSQGLEAFF. In nucleotides, the CDR3 is TGTGCCAGCAGCCAGGGCCTTGAAGCTTTCTTT. The chain uses TRBV12-3 or TRBV12-4 and TRBJ1-1, with D maybe TRBD1 (5 bases). The CDR3 contains 11 residues. Trimming cost V 6 bases and J 7 bases, with 9 bases left between them.

This clonotype occurred many times. The J gene is TRBJ2-1, the V gene TRBV12-3 or TRBV12-4; 9 bases are shared with TRBD1. V was clipped by 3 bases and J by 9 bases; unmatched bases: 3. The CDR3 totals 13 residues. The CDR3 spells CASSLTTGGEQFF. CDR3 nucleotide sequence: TGTGCCAGCAGTTTGACGACAGGGGGTGAGCAGTTCTTC.

This clonotype appeared many times. V usage is TRBV10-3 and J usage is TRBJ2-1, with D possibly matching TRBD2 (6 bases). This CDR3 is 15 amino acids long. V was pared by 0 bases and J by 6 bases, with 12 bases between. Germline V gene sequence: CDR1 ENHRY, CDR2 SYGVKD. CDR3: CAISESAGGANEQFF. In DNA form, the CDR3 reads TGTGCCATCAGTGAGTCAGCTGGAGGGGCCAATGAGCAGTTCTTC.